This TCR beta chain comes out of a study of T-cell reconstitution after alpha-beta-depleted transplantation in children. Ten or more counts support this clonotype. Its antigen is not known. V lost 5 bases and J lost 2, with 6 bases in between. The CDR3 covers 12 residues. Germline V gives CDR1 MNHEY, CDR2 SMNVEV (reference sequence). Unique molecular identifiers featured in how the TCRbeta library was prepared. TCRdb called the PCR reads again in MiXCR, with one record for every CDR3 protein. The repertoire consists of 670,000 or so distinct CDR3 sequences, with roughly 13% occurring once and the leading ten covering 0.79%. Study-level points and caveats: About two months after transplant, alpha-beta T cells reportedly came from several hundred expanded graft clones. One year after transplant, T-cell counts and diversity came mostly from newly produced T cells. Recipient T cells and thymic progenitors that survived were the source of the high TCRbeta diversity seen at day 60 in some patients.

The receptor comes from a girl aged 2 to 10 with congenital amegakaryocytic thrombocytopenia, due to receive a stem cell transplant. The sequenced sample was PBMCs, obtained before TCRalphabeta/CD19-depleted stem cell transplant. This chain connects TRBV27 to TRBJ2-5; D perhaps matches TRBD2 (5 bases). The CDR3 reads CASSGGQETQYF. CDR3 coding DNA: TGTGCCAGCAGTGGCGGGCAAGAGACCCAGTACTTC.